This passage covers 24 T cell receptor beta chains from one sample sequenced in a study of PD-1 blockade in classical Hodgkin lymphoma. The time point was: cycle 4 day 1 (C4D1), after about 6 weeks of nivolumab. Each patient's relapse followed autologous stem cell transplantation, and brentuximab vedotin exposure varied. Clones were sequenced by immunoSEQ multiplex PCR, and TCRdb holds only the in-frame ones, with some missing. The sample gives tens of thousands of clones, around 79% of which show up once; less than 20% is in the top ten. This specimen was peripheral blood mononuclear cells (PBMCs), taken before the fourth cycle of nivolumab. These receptors were taken from a human donor with classical Hodgkin lymphoma.

This rearrangement joins TRBV7-2 to TRBJ2-7; 11 nucleotides line up with TRBD2. Germline trimming cut 4 bases from V and 1 base from J; bases unmatched to any gene: 12. The CDR3 loop spans 18 amino acids. The V gene's germline CDR1 is SGHTA and CDR2 FQGNSA. The CDR3 reads CASSWALSGGAVSYEQYF. The DNA of the CDR3 is TGTGCCAGCAGCTGGGCGCTTAGCGGGGGGGCAGTTTCCTACGAGCAGTACTTC.

V gene TRBV9 combines with J gene TRBJ2-7; no firm D call. Trimming removed 3 bases from V and 2 bases from J, with 9 bases in between. Germline V gene data show CDR1 as SGDLS and CDR2 as YYNGEE. There are 13 residues in the CDR3. The CDR3 nucleotides are TGTGCCAGCAGCGCAGGAGCACCCTACGAGCAGTACTTC. Translation: CASSAGAPYEQYF.

The genes are TRBV18 and TRBJ2-3, with 10 nucleotides matching TRBD2. CDR1 is KGHSH and CDR2 is LQKENI in the germline V gene. The CDR3 contains 15 residues. The trim removed 6 bases at V and 6 bases at J, leaving 9 bases unmatched. The CDR3 coding sequence is TGTGCCAGCTCCCCTGGACTAGCGGACCTCGATACGCAGTATTTT. Encoded protein: CASSPGLADLDTQYF.

The genes are TRBV29-1 and TRBJ1-2; 7 bases agree with TRBD1. This CDR3 has 13 amino acids. The V and J ends lost 3 bases and 3 bases, in that order; junction bases with no gene match: 4. The germline CDR1 and CDR2 sequences are SQVTM and ANQGSEA. The DNA of the CDR3 is TGCAGCGTTGACGACAGGGAAGACTATGGCTACACCTTC. Amino acid sequence: CSVDDREDYGYTF. The complete variable domain, with remaining parts taken from reference TRBV29-1 and TRBJ1-2, reads SAVISQKPSRDICQRGTSLTIQCQVDSQVTMMFWYRQQPGQSLTLIATANQGSEATYESGFVIDKFPISRPNLTFSTLTVSNMSPEDSSIYLCSVDDREDYGYTFGSGTRLTVV.

This clone was detected only once. The chain has TRBV7-2 and TRBJ2-7; the D gene is possibly TRBD1 (5 bases). From germline, CDR1 is SGHTA and CDR2 FQGNSA. This CDR3 region has 15 residues. V was shortened by 8 bases and J by 2 bases, with 19 bases between the two germline ends. DNA of the CDR3: TGTGCCAGCGCCCTTCCCCTCACAGGTCCCTACGAGCAGTACTTC. This translates into CASALPLTGPYEQYF. Looking up the rest from reference TRBV7-2 and TRBJ2-7 gives the full variable domain: GAGVSQSPSNKVTEKGKDVELRCDPISGHTALYWYRQSLGQGLEFLIYFQGNSAPDKSGLPSDRFSAERTGGSVSTLTIQRTQQEDSAVYLCASALPLTGPYEQYFGPGTRLTVT.

This chain connects TRBV5-1 to TRBJ1-4; TRBD1 agrees at 8 bases. This CDR3 spans 15 amino acids. V trimming: 5 bases; J trimming: 8 bases; junction bases outside the gene matches: 11. Germline CDR1 is SGHRS and CDR2 is YFSETQ. The CDR3 loop reads CASRRPTGGVEKLFF. CDR3 nucleotide sequence: TGCGCCAGCAGACGCCCCACAGGGGGGGTGGAAAAACTGTTTTTT.

The CDR3 sequence is CATRLRGRWSALNTGELFF. In nucleotides, the CDR3 is TGTGCCACGCGCCTCAGGGGGCGGTGGAGCGCGCTTAACACCGGGGAGCTGTTTTTT. The V gene is TRBV10-3, the J gene TRBJ2-2, with 8 bases that match TRBD1. Per the germline V gene, CDR1 is ENHRY and CDR2 is SYGVKD. The CDR3 runs 19 residues. The V gene end was trimmed by 10 bases and the J gene end by 2 bases; junction bases not matched to a gene: 21.

V usage is TRBV6-4 and J usage is TRBJ1-2; 7 bases line up with TRBD1. V shed 4 bases and J 8 bases; nucleotides not matched to a gene: 4. This CDR3 has 12 residues. Germline CDR1 and CDR2: MRHNA and SNTAGT. The CDR3 DNA reads as TGTGCCAGCAGTGGACAGGGCTTCGGCTACACCTTC. It specifies CASSGQGFGYTF.

The rearrangement uses TRBV7-9 and TRBJ1-1; the D is unclear. Trimming took off 3 bases at V and 4 bases at J, with 9 bases between the two ends. This CDR3 comprises 13 residues. Germline V CDR1 and CDR2: SEHNR, FQNEAQ (reference sequence). CDR3 residues: CASSFEGATEAFF. In DNA form, the CDR3 reads TGTGCCAGCAGCTTCGAGGGCGCCACTGAAGCTTTCTTT.

This clone was picked up one time. The chain employs TRBV4-1 and TRBJ2-1; a possible D gene is TRBD1 (5 bases). From germline, CDR1 is MGHRA and CDR2 YSYEKL. V lost 4 bases, J lost 4 bases, and 17 bases lay in between. The CDR3 has 16 residues. CDR3 in amino acids: CASSLIDSVYYNEQFF. The CDR3 DNA follows: TGCGCCAGCAGCCTGATAGACAGCGTTTATTACAATGAGCAGTTCTTC.

This rearrangement joins TRBV5-1 to TRBJ2-2; maybe TRBD1 (6 bases). From germline, CDR1 is SGHRS and CDR2 YFSETQ. V was cut by 1 base and J by 6 bases, with 7 bases left in between. The CDR3 loop spans 13 amino acids. CDR3 bases: TGCGCCAGCAGCTTGTCAGGGGCCGGGGAGCTGTTTTTT. Translating gives CASSLSGAGELFF.

The V and J genes are TRBV11-2 and TRBJ2-5, with a tentative D call TRBD2 (6 bases). Trimming cost V 10 bases and J 4 bases, with 16 bases left between them. Germline lookup yields CDR1 SGHAT and CDR2 FQNNGV. The CDR3 spans 13 residues. The CDR3 bases are TGTGCCACCCGCCGGGGGAGCCCAGAGACCCAGTACTTC. It is translated as CATRRGSPETQYF.

On this clone: Compared with germline, one end of the junction differs, possibly owing to a read error. This sequence joins TRBV28 and TRBJ2-1; perhaps D is TRBD1 or TRBD2 (5 bases each). Germline V lookup: CDR1 MDHEN, CDR2 SYDVKM. The CDR3 length is 13 residues. Written as DNA, the CDR3 is TGTGTCAGCAGTCTCTCGGGGCCCAATGAGCAGTTCTTC. Amino acid sequence: CVSSLSGPNEQFF.

The chain carries TRBV6-5 and TRBJ2-3; a weak D match, TRBD1 (6 bases). Germline V gene sequence: CDR1 MNHEY, CDR2 SVGAGI. The length of the CDR3 is 13 residues. V was pared by 6 bases and J by 3 bases, with 10 bases between. CDR3 sequence: CASSLGATDTQYF. CDR3 DNA: TGTGCCAGCAGCCTGGGGGCGACAGATACGCAGTATTTT.

This clone was observed a handful of times. The chain combines TRBV7-3 with TRBJ2-3; TRBD2 matches 9 bases. The CDR3 spans 16 residues. Germline CDR1 SGHTA, CDR2 FQGTGA. The J segment lost 1 base and the V segment lost 5 bases, leaving 7 bases of the junction unmatched. The CDR3 region is CASSATSGRGTDTQYF. The DNA for the CDR3 is TGTGCCAGCAGCGCTACTAGCGGGCGTGGCACAGATACGCAGTATTTT. Combining the CDR3 with reference TRBV7-3 and TRBJ2-3 gives the whole variable domain GAGVSQTPSNKVTEKGKYVELRCDPISGHTALYWYRQSLGQGPEFLIYFQGTGAADDSGLPNDRFFAVRPEGSVSTLKIQRTERGDSAVYLCASSATSGRGTDTQYFGPGTRLTVL.

The chain employs TRBV4-3 and TRBJ1-2; D is unresolved. CDR3 length: 14 residues. The V gene's germline CDR1 is LGHNA and CDR2 YSLEER. Trimming stripped 3 bases from V and 6 bases from J, with 14 bases between. The CDR3 region is CASSHSRFEHGYTF. The DNA of the CDR3 is TGCGCCAGCAGCCATTCCAGATTCGAGCATGGCTACACCTTC.

The V and J genes are TRBV28 and TRBJ2-5; 8 bases fit TRBD1. The germline gives CDR1 MDHEN, CDR2 SYDVKM. Trimming at V came to 5 bases and at J to 1 base, leaving 3 bases not matched to a gene. CDR3 length: 14 amino acids. The CDR3 protein is CASSQDRGQETQYF. In nucleotides, the CDR3 is TGTGCCAGCAGTCAAGACAGGGGCCAAGAGACCCAGTACTTC.

CDR3 sequence: CASSSSWLAGGEQYF. The CDR3 DNA reads as TGTGCCAGCAGCTCCTCATGGCTAGCGGGGGGCGAGCAGTACTTC. The V and J genes are TRBV7-6 and TRBJ2-7, with TRBD2 matching 11 bases. Per germline, CDR1 SGHVS and CDR2 FNYEAQ. The CDR3 spans 15 residues. Trimming removed 4 bases from V and 6 bases from J; junction bases left unmatched: 8.

The rearrangement joins TRBV18 to TRBJ2-5, with 13 positions matching TRBD2. The V gene's germline CDR1 is KGHSH and CDR2 LQKENI. The length of the CDR3 is 16 residues. V dropped 4 bases and J dropped 0; count of bases not matched to a gene: 2. CDR3 in amino acids: CASSRTSGGYQETQYF. CDR3 DNA: TGTGCCAGCTCACGGACTAGCGGGGGTTACCAAGAGACCCAGTACTTC.

The gene calls are TRBV7-9 and TRBJ2-2, with 8 bases that match TRBD1. Per the germline V gene, CDR1 is SEHNR and CDR2 is FQNEAQ (reference sequence). V gave up 3 bases and J gave up 2 bases; unmatched junction bases: 2. This CDR3 spans 15 amino acids. The DNA of the CDR3 is TGTGCCAGCAGCTTTGGACAGGGAAACACCGGGGAGCTGTTTTTT. Translated: CASSFGQGNTGELFF. Complete variable domain (other parts from reference TRBV7-9 and TRBJ2-2): DTGVSQNPRHKITKRGQNVTFRCDPISEHNRLYWYRQTLGQGPEFLTYFQNEAQLEKSRLLSDRFSAERPKGSFSTLEIQRTEQGDSAMYLCASSFGQGNTGELFFGEGSRLTVL.

The chain links TRBV7-6 to TRBJ1-2; the D is unclear. Germline V lookup: CDR1 SGHVS, CDR2 FNYEAQ. The CDR3 runs to 13 residues. The V gene lost 4 bases and the J gene lost 7 bases, with 13 bases spanning the gap. The CDR3 coding sequence is TGTGCCAGCAGCTCTGGACCACCCGCTGGCTACACCTTC. The encoded protein is CASSSGPPAGYTF.

The V and J genes are TRBV15 and TRBJ1-1; D is perhaps TRBD1 (5 bases). The CDR3 length is 16 residues. Germline CDR1 and CDR2: LNHNV and YYDKDF (reference sequence). V was trimmed by 1 base and J by 5 bases, leaving 17 bases between them. This CDR3 is CATSRAVGALGTEAFF. The CDR3 nucleotides read TGTGCCACCAGCAGAGCTGTTGGGGCCTTGGGGACTGAAGCTTTCTTT.

The chain combines TRBV2 with TRBJ1-5; D gene unclear. V lost 8 bases and J lost 1, with 9 bases in between. CDR1 and CDR2 from the germline V gene are SNHLY and FYNNEI. The length of the CDR3 is 13 residues. The CDR3 DNA follows: TGTGCCAGCGACCAGAGAAGCAATCAGCCCCAGCATTTT. This encodes CASDQRSNQPQHF.

The V call is TRBV27, the J call TRBJ2-7, with a weak D call TRBD2 (6 bases). Germline CDR1 MNHEY, CDR2 SMNVEV (reference sequence). V lost 6 bases and J lost 2, with 17 bases in between. The CDR3 totals 15 residues. CDR3 bases: TGTGCCAGCAGGTATGGGGCGGGGCGAACCTACGAGCAGTACTTC. Translating gives CASRYGAGRTYEQYF.